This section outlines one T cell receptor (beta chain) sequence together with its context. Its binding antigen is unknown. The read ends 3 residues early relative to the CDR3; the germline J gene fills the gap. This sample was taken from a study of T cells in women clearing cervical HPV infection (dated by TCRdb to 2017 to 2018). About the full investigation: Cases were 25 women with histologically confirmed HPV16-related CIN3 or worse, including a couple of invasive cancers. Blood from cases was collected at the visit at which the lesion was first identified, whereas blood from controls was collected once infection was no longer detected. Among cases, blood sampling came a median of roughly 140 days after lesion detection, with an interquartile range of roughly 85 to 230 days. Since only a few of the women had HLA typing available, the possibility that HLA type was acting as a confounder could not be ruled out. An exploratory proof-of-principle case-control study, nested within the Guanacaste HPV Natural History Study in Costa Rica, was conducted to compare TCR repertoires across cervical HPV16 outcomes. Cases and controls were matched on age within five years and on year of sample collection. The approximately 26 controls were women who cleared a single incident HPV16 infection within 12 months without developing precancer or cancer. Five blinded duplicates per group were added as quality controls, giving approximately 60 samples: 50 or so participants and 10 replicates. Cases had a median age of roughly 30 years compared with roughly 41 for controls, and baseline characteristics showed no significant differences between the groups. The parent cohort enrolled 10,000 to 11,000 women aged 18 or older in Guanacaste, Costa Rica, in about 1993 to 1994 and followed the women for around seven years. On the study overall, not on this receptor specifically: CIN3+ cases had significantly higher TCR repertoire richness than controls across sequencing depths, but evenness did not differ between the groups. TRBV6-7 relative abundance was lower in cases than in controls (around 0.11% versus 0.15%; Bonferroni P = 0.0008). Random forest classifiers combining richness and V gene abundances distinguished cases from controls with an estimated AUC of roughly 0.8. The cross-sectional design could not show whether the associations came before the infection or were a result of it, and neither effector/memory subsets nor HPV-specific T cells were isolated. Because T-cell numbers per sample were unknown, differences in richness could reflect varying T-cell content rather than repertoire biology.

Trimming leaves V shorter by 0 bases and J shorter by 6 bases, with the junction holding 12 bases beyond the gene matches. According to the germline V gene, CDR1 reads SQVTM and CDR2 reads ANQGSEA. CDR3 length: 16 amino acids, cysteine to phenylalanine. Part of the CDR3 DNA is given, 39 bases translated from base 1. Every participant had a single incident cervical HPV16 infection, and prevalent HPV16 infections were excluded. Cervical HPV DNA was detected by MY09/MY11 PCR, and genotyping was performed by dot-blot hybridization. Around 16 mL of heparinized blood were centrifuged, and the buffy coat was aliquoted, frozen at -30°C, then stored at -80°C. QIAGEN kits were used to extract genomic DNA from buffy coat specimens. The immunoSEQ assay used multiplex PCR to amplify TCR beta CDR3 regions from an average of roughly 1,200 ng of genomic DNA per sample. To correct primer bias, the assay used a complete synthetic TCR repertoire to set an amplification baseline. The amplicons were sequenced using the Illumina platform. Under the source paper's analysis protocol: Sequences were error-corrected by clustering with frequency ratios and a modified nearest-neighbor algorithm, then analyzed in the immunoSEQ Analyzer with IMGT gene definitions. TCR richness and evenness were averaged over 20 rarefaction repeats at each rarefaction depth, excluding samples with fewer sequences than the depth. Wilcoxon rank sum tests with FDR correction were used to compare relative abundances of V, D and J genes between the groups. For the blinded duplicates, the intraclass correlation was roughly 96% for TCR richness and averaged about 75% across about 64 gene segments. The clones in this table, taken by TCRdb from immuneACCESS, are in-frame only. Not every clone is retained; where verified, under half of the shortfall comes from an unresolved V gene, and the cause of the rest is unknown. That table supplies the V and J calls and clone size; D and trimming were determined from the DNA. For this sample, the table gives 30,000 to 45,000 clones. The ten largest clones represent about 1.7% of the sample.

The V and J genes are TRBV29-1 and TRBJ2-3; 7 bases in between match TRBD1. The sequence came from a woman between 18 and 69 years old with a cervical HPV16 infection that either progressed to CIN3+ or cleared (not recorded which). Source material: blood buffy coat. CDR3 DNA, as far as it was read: TGCAGCGTTGAAGAAACGACGACAGGGTTGTTGGATACG. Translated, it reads CSVEETTTGLLDT. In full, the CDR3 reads CSVEETTTGLLDTQYF.